The TCR beta chain described here comes from a study of blood T cell repertoires in COVID-19 (dated by TCRdb to about 2020). Broadly, across the study: Samples from collaborators originated in the United States, Italy and Spain and spanned both the acute and convalescent phases of COVID-19. The prospective study material was composed of cDNA or gDNA derived from T cells, B-cell-depleted T cells, or PBMCs. The dataset comprised deeply sampled blood TCRbeta repertoires from subjects exposed to, actively infected with, or recovered from COVID-19. A freely available public database, intended as a resource for researchers studying the immune response to SARS-CoV-2, is where the repertoires were released. The samples were drawn from the first 160 participants of the ongoing ImmuneRACE study and from 1,254 subjects provided by 6 global collaborators. Nearly every sample came with metadata listing a de-identified subject ID, COVID-19 status, age in years and sex. Where available, HLA class I and class II types were obtained from metadata supplied by the sample provider rather than from assay-based typing.

Findings and caveats that apply to the study as a whole: The amount of clinical and demographic metadata varied by source and participant and was provided uncurated.

The germline V gene supplies CDR1 SGHRS and CDR2 YFSETQ. V and J are truncated by 0 bases and 4 bases respectively, leaving an intervening sequence of 13 bases. The cysteine opens and the phenylalanine closes a CDR3 of 16 amino acids. CDR3 DNA is the only sequence kept; it has 48 bases, read in frame from the first base. In the case of this clone: The antigen it binds to is not known. Base qualities are missing; no much larger clone stands one base away.

One collaborating source in Seattle enrolled patients during active infection and followed them longitudinally through the course of disease. Whole blood was collected in K2EDTA tubes by collaborating institutions according to the institutions' own protocols. For TCRbeta analysis, collaborator samples were shipped as frozen whole blood, as isolated PBMCs, or as DNA extracted from either sample type. TCRbeta CDR3 regions were amplified from genomic DNA using the immunoSEQ Assay, a bias-controlled multiplex PCR. The paper's data handling went like this. The number of nucleated cells in each sample was estimated from the amplification of reference gene primers within the assay. To quantify the absolute abundance of each unique TCRbeta CDR3 rearrangement, sequence reads were collapsed and filtered. Productive Simpson clonality was computed per sample as the square root of Simpson's diversity index over productive rearrangements. The clones in this table, taken by TCRdb from immuneACCESS, are in-frame only. Not every clone is retained; where verified, under half of the shortfall comes from an unresolved V gene, and the cause of the rest is unknown. That table is the source of V, J and clone size, and D and trimming were worked out from the DNA. In this sample the table shows approximately 500,000 clones, 85% to 90% of which occur a single time. The ten largest clonotypes hold roughly 0.9% of the sample.

The chain uses TRBV5-1 and TRBJ1-4; TRBD1 could be the D gene, as 6 bases match. Sequencing input: peripheral blood. The sequence was collected from a man aged 18 to 29 with COVID-19, enrolled during active disease. Here is the DNA: TGCGCCAGCAGCTTGGAAGGGGGTGAGAGTAATGAAAAACTGTTTTTT. This translates into CASSLEGGESNEKLFF.